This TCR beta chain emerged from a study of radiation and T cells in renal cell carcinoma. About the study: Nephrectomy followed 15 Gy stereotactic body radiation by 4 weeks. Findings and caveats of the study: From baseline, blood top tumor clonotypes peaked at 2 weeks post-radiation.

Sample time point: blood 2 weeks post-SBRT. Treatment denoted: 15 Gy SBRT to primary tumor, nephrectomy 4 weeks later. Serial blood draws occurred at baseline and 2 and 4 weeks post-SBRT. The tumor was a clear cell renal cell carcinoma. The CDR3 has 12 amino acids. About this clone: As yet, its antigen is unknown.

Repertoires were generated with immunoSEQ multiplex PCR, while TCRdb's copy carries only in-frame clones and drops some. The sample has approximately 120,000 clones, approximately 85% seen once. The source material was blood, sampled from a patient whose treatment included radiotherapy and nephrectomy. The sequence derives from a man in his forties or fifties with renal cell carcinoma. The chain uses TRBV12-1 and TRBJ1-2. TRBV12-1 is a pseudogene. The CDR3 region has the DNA TGTGCCAGCAGCTCGCCCTCGGATGGCTACACCTTC. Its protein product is CASSSPSDGYTF.